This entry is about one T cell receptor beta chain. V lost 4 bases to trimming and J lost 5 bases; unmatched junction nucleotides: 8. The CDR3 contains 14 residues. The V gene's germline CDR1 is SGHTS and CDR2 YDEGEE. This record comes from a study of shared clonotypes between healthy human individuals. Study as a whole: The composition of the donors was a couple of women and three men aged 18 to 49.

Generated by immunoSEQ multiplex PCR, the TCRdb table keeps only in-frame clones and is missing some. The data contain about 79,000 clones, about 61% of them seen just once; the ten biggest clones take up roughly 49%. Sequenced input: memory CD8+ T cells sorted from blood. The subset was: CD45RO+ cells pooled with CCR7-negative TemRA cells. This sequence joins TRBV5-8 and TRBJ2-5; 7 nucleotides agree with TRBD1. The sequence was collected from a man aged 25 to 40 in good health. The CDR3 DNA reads TGTGCCAGCAGCGCGACAGGGATTACTGAGACCCAGTACTTC. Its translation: CASSATGITETQYF.